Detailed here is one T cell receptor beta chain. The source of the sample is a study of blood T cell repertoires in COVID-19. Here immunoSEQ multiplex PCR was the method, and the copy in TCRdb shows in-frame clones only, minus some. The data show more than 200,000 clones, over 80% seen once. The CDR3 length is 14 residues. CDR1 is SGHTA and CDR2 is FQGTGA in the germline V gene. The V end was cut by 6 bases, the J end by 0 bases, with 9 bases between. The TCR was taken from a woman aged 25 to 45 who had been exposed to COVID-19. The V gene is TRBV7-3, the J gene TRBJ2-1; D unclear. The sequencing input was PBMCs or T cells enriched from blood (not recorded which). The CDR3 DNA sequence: TGTGCCAGCAGTGAGGCTAGCTCCTACAATGAGCAGTTCTTC. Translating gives CASSEASSYNEQFF.